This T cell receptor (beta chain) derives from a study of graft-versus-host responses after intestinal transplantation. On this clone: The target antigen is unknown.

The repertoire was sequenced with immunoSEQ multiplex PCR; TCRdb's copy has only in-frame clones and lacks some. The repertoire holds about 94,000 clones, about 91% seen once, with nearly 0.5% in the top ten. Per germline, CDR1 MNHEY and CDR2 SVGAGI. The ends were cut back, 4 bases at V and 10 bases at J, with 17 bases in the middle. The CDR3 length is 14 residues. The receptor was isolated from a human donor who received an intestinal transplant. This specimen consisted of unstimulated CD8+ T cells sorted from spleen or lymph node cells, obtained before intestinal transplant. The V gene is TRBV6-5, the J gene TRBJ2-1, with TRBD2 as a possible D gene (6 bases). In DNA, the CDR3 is TGTGCCAGCAGTTTTGCGGGGCAGGCGGAAGAGCAGTTCTTC. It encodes CASSFAGQAEEQFF.